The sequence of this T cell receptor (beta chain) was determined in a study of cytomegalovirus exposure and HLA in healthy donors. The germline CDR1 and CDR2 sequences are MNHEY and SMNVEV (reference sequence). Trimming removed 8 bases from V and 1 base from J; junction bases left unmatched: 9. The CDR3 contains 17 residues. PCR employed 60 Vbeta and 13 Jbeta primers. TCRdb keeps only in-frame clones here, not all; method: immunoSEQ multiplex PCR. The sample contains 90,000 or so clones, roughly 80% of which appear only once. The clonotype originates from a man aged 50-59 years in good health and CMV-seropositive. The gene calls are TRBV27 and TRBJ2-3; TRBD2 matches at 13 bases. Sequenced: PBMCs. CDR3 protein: CASATSGRAEGTDTQYF. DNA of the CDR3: TGTGCCAGCGCTACTAGCGGGAGGGCGGAGGGCACAGATACGCAGTATTTT.